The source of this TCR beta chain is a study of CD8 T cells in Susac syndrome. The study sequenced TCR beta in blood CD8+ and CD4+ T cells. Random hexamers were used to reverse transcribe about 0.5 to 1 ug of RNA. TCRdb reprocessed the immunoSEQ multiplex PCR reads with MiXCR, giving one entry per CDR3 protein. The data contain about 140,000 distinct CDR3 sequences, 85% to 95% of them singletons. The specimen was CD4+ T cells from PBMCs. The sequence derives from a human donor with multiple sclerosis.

CDR3 sequence reads: CSARVGTSGADTQYF. In DNA form, the CDR3 reads TGCAGTGCTAGAGTAGGGACTAGCGGTGCAGATACGCAGTATTTT. The gene calls are TRBV20-1 and TRBJ2-3, with 11 positions matching TRBD2. The CDR3 totals 15 residues. V trimming: 1 base; J trimming: 4 bases; junction bases outside the gene matches: 4. The germline CDR1 and CDR2 sequences are DFQATT and SNEGSKA (reference sequence).